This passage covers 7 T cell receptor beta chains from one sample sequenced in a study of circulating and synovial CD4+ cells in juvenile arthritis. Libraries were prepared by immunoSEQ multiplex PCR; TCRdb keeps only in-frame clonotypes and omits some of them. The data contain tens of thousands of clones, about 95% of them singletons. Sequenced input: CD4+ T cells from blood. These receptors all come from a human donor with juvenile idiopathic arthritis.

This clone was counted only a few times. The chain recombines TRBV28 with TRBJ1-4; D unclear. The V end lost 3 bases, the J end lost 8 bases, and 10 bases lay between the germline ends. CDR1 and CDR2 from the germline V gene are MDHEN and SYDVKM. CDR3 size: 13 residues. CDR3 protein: CASSFAGREKLFF. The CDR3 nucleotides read TGTGCCAGCAGTTTCGCGGGTCGCGAAAAACTGTTTTTT.

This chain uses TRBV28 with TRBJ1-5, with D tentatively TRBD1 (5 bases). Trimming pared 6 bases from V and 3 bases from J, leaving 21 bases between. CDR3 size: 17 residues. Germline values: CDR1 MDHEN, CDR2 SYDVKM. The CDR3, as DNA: TGTGCCAGCAGAAGCCGGGACTTTCGGTCCGTCAATCAGCCCCAGCATTTT. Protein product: CASRSRDFRSVNQPQHF.

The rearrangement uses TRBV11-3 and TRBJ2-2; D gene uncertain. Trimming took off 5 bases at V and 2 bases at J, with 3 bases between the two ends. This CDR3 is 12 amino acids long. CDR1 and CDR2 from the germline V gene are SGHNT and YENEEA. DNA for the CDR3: TGTGCCAGCAGCCTAAACACCGGGGAGCTGTTTTTT. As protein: CASSLNTGELFF.

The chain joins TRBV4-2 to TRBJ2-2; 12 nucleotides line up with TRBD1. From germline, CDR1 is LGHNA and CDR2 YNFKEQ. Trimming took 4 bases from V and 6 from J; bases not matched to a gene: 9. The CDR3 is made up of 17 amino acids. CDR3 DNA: TGTGCCAGCAGCCCGGGACAGGGGGCAGTTAGTGCCGGGGAGCTGTTTTTT. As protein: CASSPGQGAVSAGELFF.

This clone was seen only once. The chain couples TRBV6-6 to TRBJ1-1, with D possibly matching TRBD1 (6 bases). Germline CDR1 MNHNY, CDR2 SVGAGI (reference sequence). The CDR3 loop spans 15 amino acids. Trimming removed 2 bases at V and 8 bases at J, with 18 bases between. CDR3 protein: CASSYLPRDTKEAFF. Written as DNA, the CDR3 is TGTGCCAGCAGTTACCTTCCCAGGGACACCAAAGAAGCTTTCTTT.

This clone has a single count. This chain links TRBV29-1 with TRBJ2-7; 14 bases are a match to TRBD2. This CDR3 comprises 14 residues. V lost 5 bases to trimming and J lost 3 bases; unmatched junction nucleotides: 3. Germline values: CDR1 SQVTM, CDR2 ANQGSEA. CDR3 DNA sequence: TGCAGCGTTAGAGGACTAGCGGGGGGCTACGAGCAGTACTTC. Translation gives CSVRGLAGGYEQYF.

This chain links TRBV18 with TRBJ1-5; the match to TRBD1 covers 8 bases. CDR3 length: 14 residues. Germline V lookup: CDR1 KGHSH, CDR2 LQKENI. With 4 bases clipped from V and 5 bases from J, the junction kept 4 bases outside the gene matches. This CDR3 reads CASSRDRTYQPQHF. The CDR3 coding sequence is TGTGCCAGCTCACGGGACAGGACTTATCAGCCCCAGCATTTT.